This T cell receptor beta chain was identified in a study of technical replicates of blood from several donors. Sequencing was performed with immunoSEQ multiplex PCR; in TCRdb, only in-frame clones are kept and a portion is missing. The sample records under 80,000 clones, about nine tenths being singletons. In the case of this clone: Other DNA sequences in the same sample also yield this CDR3.

V dropped 0 bases and J dropped 3 bases, with 6 bases sitting between them. CDR1 is LNHNV, CDR2 YYDKDF, per germline (reference sequence). The CDR3 has 13 amino acids. This chain links TRBV15 with TRBJ2-7; tentatively, D is TRBD2 (5 bases). The sample was PBMCs. The receptor was isolated from a human donor in good health. Some clones in this sample may be carry-over from other donors' samples. The CDR3 reads CATSRDRGYEQYF. In DNA form, the CDR3 reads TGTGCCACCAGCAGAGATCGGGGCTACGAGCAGTACTTC.